These T cell receptor beta chains were read from a single sample in a study of T cells in Graves' hyperthyroidism and ophthalmopathy. MiXCR, run by TCRdb on the multiplex PCR reads, gives a single entry per CDR3 protein. This repertoire shows 600,000 or so distinct CDR3 sequences, approximately 15% found once; its top ten account for 6.5% to 9%. The sample taken for sequencing was blood. These receptors were collected from a woman younger than 30 with Graves' ophthalmopathy. CDR3s include the opening cysteine and the closing phenylalanine or tryptophan. The order of the fields is V gene, D gene, clone size, J gene, CDR3 protein, CDR3 DNA. D genes are given only for firm matches. Some rows mark clone size as missing; the rest say once, few, many or name a class of expanded clone.

V gene: TRBV7-2; D gene: TRBD2; clone size: .; J gene: TRBJ2-7; CDR3 protein: CASSAIAGNYEQYF; CDR3 DNA: TGTGCCAGCAGTGCAATAGCGGGAAACTACGAGCAGTACTTC
V gene: TRBV6-1; D gene: .; clone size: .; J gene: TRBJ2-4; CDR3 protein: CASTGLKRAGVQYF; CDR3 DNA: TGTGCCAGCACTGGGTTAAAGCGGGCAGGGGTTCAGTACTTC
V gene: TRBV27; D gene: .; clone size: many; J gene: TRBJ2-1; CDR3 protein: CASSLFVLATNEQFF; CDR3 DNA: TGTGCCAGCAGTTTATTCGTCCTAGCCACCAATGAGCAGTTCTTC
V gene: TRBV4-2; D gene: TRBD2; clone size: many; J gene: TRBJ2-1; CDR3 protein: CASKREPYNEQFF; CDR3 DNA: TGTGCCAGCAAGCGGGAGCCCTACAATGAGCAGTTCTTC
V gene: TRBV28; D gene: TRBD1; clone size: many; J gene: TRBJ1-5; CDR3 protein: CASSPKTGDSELGNQPQHF; CDR3 DNA: TGTGCCAGCAGTCCGAAGACAGGGGACTCAGAGTTGGGCAATCAGCCCCAGCATTTT
V gene: TRBV28; D gene: .; clone size: many; J gene: TRBJ1-1; CDR3 protein: CASSLGLGSSTEAFF; CDR3 DNA: TGTGCCAGCAGTTTAGGGTTGGGGTCCAGCACTGAAGCTTTCTTT
V gene: TRBV30; D gene: .; clone size: few; J gene: TRBJ2-3; CDR3 protein: CAWSPVVSGTQYF; CDR3 DNA: TGTGCCTGGAGCCCGGTAGTAAGTGGTACGCAGTATTTT
V gene: TRBV12-3/TRBV12-4; D gene: .; clone size: many; J gene: TRBJ1-1; CDR3 protein: CASREGGGTEAFF; CDR3 DNA: TGTGCCAGCAGAGAAGGGGGGGGCACTGAAGCTTTCTTT
V gene: TRBV28; D gene: .; clone size: .; J gene: TRBJ2-7; CDR3 protein: CASSLKGVGPGSSYEQYF; CDR3 DNA: TGTGCCAGCAGTTTAAAGGGGGTAGGCCCAGGGTCCTCCTACGAGCAGTACTTC
V gene: TRBV12-3/TRBV12-4; D gene: TRBD1; clone size: many; J gene: TRBJ2-7; CDR3 protein: CASSTYQTGTFYEQYF; CDR3 DNA: TGTGCCAGCAGTACCTATCAGACAGGGACCTTCTACGAGCAGTACTTC
V gene: TRBV7-9; D gene: .; clone size: many; J gene: TRBJ1-2; CDR3 protein: CASSLGTSANYGYTF; CDR3 DNA: TGTGCCAGCAGCTTAGGGACATCAGCTAACTATGGCTACACCTTC
V gene: TRBV20-1; D gene: .; clone size: many; J gene: TRBJ1-1; CDR3 protein: CSARQGRMNTEAFF; CDR3 DNA: TGCAGTGCTAGACAGGGGCGCATGAACACTGAAGCTTTCTTT
V gene: TRBV3-1; D gene: TRBD1; clone size: many; J gene: TRBJ1-2; CDR3 protein: CASSFGQGVLYGYTF; CDR3 DNA: TGTGCCAGCAGCTTTGGACAGGGGGTTCTGTATGGCTACACCTTC
V gene: TRBV7-9; D gene: TRBD1; clone size: few; J gene: TRBJ1-2; CDR3 protein: CASSLKGASYGYTF; CDR3 DNA: TGTGCCAGCAGCTTGAAGGGGGCGAGCTATGGCTACACCTTC
V gene: TRBV3-1; D gene: .; clone size: few; J gene: TRBJ1-3; CDR3 protein: CASSQAKRSGNTIYF; CDR3 DNA: TGTGCCAGCAGCCAAGCAAAACGCTCTGGAAACACCATATATTTT
V gene: TRBV5-1; D gene: .; clone size: .; J gene: TRBJ2-2; CDR3 protein: CASSFWQGDTGELFF; CDR3 DNA: TGCGCCAGCAGCTTCTGGCAGGGAGACACCGGGGAGCTGTTTTTT
V gene: TRBV2; D gene: TRBD1; clone size: many; J gene: TRBJ2-1; CDR3 protein: CASTGGAYNEQFF; CDR3 DNA: TGTGCCAGCACAGGGGGAGCCTACAATGAGCAGTTCTTC
V gene: TRBV20-1; D gene: TRBD2; clone size: many; J gene: TRBJ2-5; CDR3 protein: CSAVLAGRETQYF; CDR3 DNA: TGCAGTGCCGTACTAGCGGGAAGAGAGACCCAGTACTTC
V gene: TRBV5-1; D gene: TRBD1; clone size: .; J gene: TRBJ1-1; CDR3 protein: CASSRPRGRHAEAFF; CDR3 DNA: TGCGCCAGCAGTCGCCCCAGGGGGCGTCACGCTGAAGCTTTCTTT
V gene: TRBV29-1; D gene: .; clone size: many; J gene: TRBJ1-1; CDR3 protein: CSATGGGTEAFF; CDR3 DNA: TGCAGCGCCACTGGCGGGGGGACTGAAGCTTTCTTT
V gene: TRBV20-1; D gene: .; clone size: few; J gene: TRBJ1-6; CDR3 protein: CSARVPDQPSNSPLHF; CDR3 DNA: TGCAGTGCTAGAGTTCCGGACCAACCCTCTAATTCACCCCTCCACTTT
V gene: TRBV13; D gene: TRBD1; clone size: .; J gene: TRBJ1-1; CDR3 protein: CASSLARGLDTEAFF; CDR3 DNA: TGTGCCAGCAGCTTAGCAAGGGGGCTGGACACTGAAGCTTTCTTT
V gene: TRBV4-1; D gene: .; clone size: few; J gene: TRBJ1-5; CDR3 protein: CASSQALLQGGAKNQPQHF; CDR3 DNA: TGCGCCAGCAGCCAAGCCTTGTTACAGGGAGGAGCGAAAAATCAGCCCCAGCATTTT
V gene: TRBV24-1; D gene: .; clone size: .; J gene: TRBJ2-7; CDR3 protein: CATSDLQFRDAYEQYF; CDR3 DNA: TGTGCCACCAGTGATTTGCAGTTTAGGGATGCCTACGAGCAGTACTTC
V gene: TRBV30; D gene: TRBD2; clone size: .; J gene: TRBJ2-3; CDR3 protein: CAWSVGTTHTDTQYF; CDR3 DNA: TGTGCCTGGAGTGTAGGGACTACTCACACAGATACGCAGTATTTT
V gene: TRBV29-1; D gene: .; clone size: many; J gene: TRBJ1-1; CDR3 protein: CSVVSGDTEAFF; CDR3 DNA: TGCAGCGTCGTCTCAGGGGACACTGAAGCTTTCTTT
V gene: TRBV6-1; D gene: TRBD1; clone size: few; J gene: TRBJ1-4; CDR3 protein: CASSRQGQGGEKLFF; CDR3 DNA: TGTGCCAGCAGTCGACAGGGACAGGGAGGTGAAAAACTGTTTTTT
V gene: TRBV6-6; D gene: .; clone size: many; J gene: TRBJ2-7; CDR3 protein: CASSYEGHNEQYF; CDR3 DNA: TGTGCCAGCAGTTACGAGGGACATAACGAGCAGTACTTC
V gene: TRBV6-1; D gene: .; clone size: few; J gene: TRBJ1-5; CDR3 protein: CASDRSSSNQPQHF; CDR3 DNA: TGTGCCAGTGACAGGTCCTCTAGCAATCAGCCCCAGCATTTT
V gene: TRBV19; D gene: TRBD1; clone size: many; J gene: TRBJ1-6; CDR3 protein: CASTPLLAGGFGSPLHF; CDR3 DNA: TGTGCCAGTACCCCATTGTTGGCAGGGGGCTTTGGGTCACCCCTCCACTTT
V gene: TRBV2; D gene: TRBD2; clone size: many; J gene: TRBJ2-7; CDR3 protein: CASRLAGGPTYEQYF; CDR3 DNA: TGTGCCAGCAGGTTAGCGGGAGGGCCGACCTACGAGCAGTACTTC
V gene: TRBV13; D gene: TRBD2; clone size: .; J gene: TRBJ2-5; CDR3 protein: CASSLGTSGIKETQYF; CDR3 DNA: TGTGCCAGCAGCCTCGGGACTAGCGGGATCAAAGAGACCCAGTACTTC
V gene: TRBV19; D gene: .; clone size: once; J gene: TRBJ1-2; CDR3 protein: CASSMIIGARRNYGYTF; CDR3 DNA: TGTGCCAGTAGTATGATTATCGGGGCGAGGAGAAACTATGGCTACACCTTC
V gene: TRBV18; D gene: .; clone size: many; J gene: TRBJ2-7; CDR3 protein: CASSRGDRAYEQYF; CDR3 DNA: TGTGCCAGCTCGCGGGGGGACAGAGCCTACGAGCAGTACTTC
V gene: TRBV20-1; D gene: TRBD2; clone size: few; J gene: TRBJ2-1; CDR3 protein: CSARGPREGSSYNEQFF; CDR3 DNA: TGCAGTGCTAGAGGCCCACGGGAGGGCAGCTCCTACAATGAGCAGTTCTTC
V gene: TRBV3-1; D gene: .; clone size: many; J gene: TRBJ1-1; CDR3 protein: CASSRGSRSEAFF; CDR3 DNA: TGTGCCAGCAGTCGAGGGTCACGGTCTGAAGCTTTCTTT
V gene: TRBV6-5; D gene: .; clone size: many; J gene: TRBJ2-5; CDR3 protein: CASSYSNGEETQYF; CDR3 DNA: TGTGCCAGCAGTTACTCGAACGGGGAAGAGACCCAGTACTTC
V gene: TRBV29-1; D gene: .; clone size: few; J gene: TRBJ2-2; CDR3 protein: CSVEPSGRGTGELFF; CDR3 DNA: TGCAGCGTTGAACCCTCCGGTAGGGGTACCGGGGAGCTGTTTTTT
V gene: TRBV7-9; D gene: .; clone size: .; J gene: TRBJ1-4; CDR3 protein: CASSFGGNLNEKLFF; CDR3 DNA: TGTGCCAGCAGCTTCGGGGGAAACTTGAATGAAAAACTGTTTTTT
V gene: TRBV27; D gene: TRBD1; clone size: .; J gene: TRBJ2-2; CDR3 protein: CASSWAGGTGELFF; CDR3 DNA: TGTGCCAGCAGTTGGGCAGGGGGCACCGGGGAGCTGTTTTTT
V gene: TRBV5-1; D gene: TRBD1; clone size: .; J gene: TRBJ1-2; CDR3 protein: CASSPGQGTEGYTF; CDR3 DNA: TGCGCCAGCAGCCCGGGACAGGGGACTGAGGGCTACACCTTC
V gene: TRBV6-1; D gene: TRBD1; clone size: .; J gene: TRBJ1-5; CDR3 protein: CASSSYLGTGGATHQPQHF; CDR3 DNA: TGTGCCAGCAGTAGTTACCTTGGGACAGGGGGCGCGACCCATCAGCCCCAGCATTTT
V gene: TRBV7-8; D gene: .; clone size: few; J gene: TRBJ2-2; CDR3 protein: CASSYRNTGELLF; CDR3 DNA: TGTGCCAGCAGCTATAGGAACACCGGGGAGCTGCTTTTT
V gene: TRBV4-3; D gene: TRBD2; clone size: few; J gene: TRBJ2-3; CDR3 protein: CASSQGSGRSTDTQYF; CDR3 DNA: TGCGCCAGCAGCCAAGGTAGCGGGAGGAGCACAGATACGCAGTATTTT
V gene: TRBV11-2; D gene: .; clone size: many; J gene: TRBJ2-3; CDR3 protein: CASSLAWTVLDTQYF; CDR3 DNA: TGTGCCAGCAGCTTAGCTTGGACAGTTTTAGATACGCAGTATTTT
V gene: TRBV14; D gene: .; clone size: .; J gene: TRBJ1-3; CDR3 protein: CASSQEGRLSGNTIYF; CDR3 DNA: TGTGCCAGCAGCCAAGAAGGCAGGCTTTCTGGAAACACCATATATTTT